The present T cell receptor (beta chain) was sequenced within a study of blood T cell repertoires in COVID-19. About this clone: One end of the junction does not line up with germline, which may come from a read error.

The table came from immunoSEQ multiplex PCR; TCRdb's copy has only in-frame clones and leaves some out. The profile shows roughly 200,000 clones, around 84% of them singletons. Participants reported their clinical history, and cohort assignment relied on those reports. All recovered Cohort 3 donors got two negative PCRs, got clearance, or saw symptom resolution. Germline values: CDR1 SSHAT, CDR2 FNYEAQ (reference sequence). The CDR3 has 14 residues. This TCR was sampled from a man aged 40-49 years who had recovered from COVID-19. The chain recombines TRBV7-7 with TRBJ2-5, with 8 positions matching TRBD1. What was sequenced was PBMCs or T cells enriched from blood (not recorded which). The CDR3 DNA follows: TGTGCTAGCAGCTGGGACAGGACACAAGAGACCCAGTACTTC. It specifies CASSWDRTQETQYF.